One sample yielded the 13 T cell receptor beta chains listed below, sequenced in a study of beta chain features in type 1 diabetes. TCRB transcripts that were expressed got sequenced, as all of the isolated RNA had been reverse transcribed. Assay used: immunoSEQ multiplex PCR; TCRdb lists only in-frame clones, some missing. The table has over 150,000 clones, approximately 13% seen once. Material for sequencing was central memory CD4+ T cells from blood. These receptors all stem from a woman between 18 and 30 years old in good health.

The rearrangement uses TRBV2 and TRBJ1-2, with 8 nucleotides matching TRBD1. Germline CDR1 is SNHLY and CDR2 is FYNNEI. Trimming cost V 5 bases and J 6 bases; bases outside gene matches: 11. The CDR3 consists of 15 residues. CDR3 in DNA: TGTGCCAGCAGTTTAGGGGACAGGAGGAGGGATGGCTACACCTTC. Translating it yields CASSLGDRRRDGYTF.

CDR3 bases: TGTGCCAGCAGCTGGGGGGACAGGGGGCTTGAGCAGTTCTTC. Protein product: CASSWGDRGLEQFF. The chain is built from TRBV11-3 and TRBJ2-1, with TRBD1 matching 12 bases. Germline-derived CDR1 and CDR2 are SGHNT and YENEEA. The V segment lost 4 bases and the J segment 9 bases; nucleotides outside the gene matches: 4. The CDR3 spans 14 residues.

The sample holds a few counts of this clone. The chain joins TRBV11-3 to TRBJ2-5; the match to TRBD2 covers 9 bases. The length of the CDR3 is 14 residues. CDR1 and CDR2 from the germline V gene are SGHNT and YENEEA. Trimming took 5 bases from V and 5 from J; bases not matched to a gene: 6. CDR3 in DNA: TGTGCCAGCAGCCTAGCGGGAAGGGGGGAGACCCAGTACTTC. Protein: CASSLAGRGETQYF.

The chain combines TRBV25-1 with TRBJ2-1; TRBD2 aligns across 11 bases. In germline, CDR1 is MGHDK, CDR2 SYGVNS. The ends lost 4 bases at V and 6 bases at J; junction bases unmatched: 8. The CDR3 length is 16 residues. CDR3 in amino acids: CASSGALAGGINEQFF. For the CDR3, the DNA is TGTGCCAGCAGTGGAGCCCTAGCGGGAGGAATCAATGAGCAGTTCTTC.

The V and J genes are TRBV4-3 and TRBJ2-1; D is perhaps TRBD1 (5 bases). V lost 5 bases and J 7 bases, leaving 12 bases between the germline ends. Per the germline V gene, CDR1 is LGHNA and CDR2 is YSLEER. This CDR3 spans 13 amino acids. The CDR3 reads CASSSTAYNEQFF. The CDR3, as DNA: TGCGCCAGCAGCTCGACAGCGTATAATGAGCAGTTCTTC.

This clone was seen only a few times. The V call is TRBV10-3, the J call TRBJ2-7; TRBD2 matches at 9 bases. CDR3 size: 15 residues. Germline V gives CDR1 ENHRY, CDR2 SYGVKD. Trimming at V came to 7 bases and at J to 2 bases, leaving 9 bases not matched to a gene. The CDR3 loop is CAINQREDAAYEQYF. DNA for the CDR3: TGTGCCATCAACCAGCGGGAGGACGCGGCCTACGAGCAGTACTTC.

This clone was observed a handful of times. The chain carries TRBV29-1 and TRBJ1-2; D gene uncertain. CDR1 is SQVTM, CDR2 ANQGSEA, per germline. V lost 3 bases and J 4 bases, leaving 9 bases between the germline ends. This CDR3 is 12 amino acids long. The CDR3: CSVEGTPYGYTF. The CDR3 nucleotides read TGCAGCGTTGAGGGCACCCCCTATGGCTACACCTTC.

This clone was counted between two and nine times. J is TRBJ2-1 and V is TRBV5-1; D may be TRBD2 (6 bases). Deletions cut 0 bases from V and 15 bases from J, with 16 bases between. CDR1 is SGHRS and CDR2 is YFSETQ in the germline V gene. This CDR3 is built from 13 residues. The CDR3 bases are TGCGCCAGCAGCTTGGGGGAGGCGGCCCCTGGGTTCTTC. This codes for CASSLGEAAPGFF.

The table lists this clone with a few counts. The CDR3 DNA reads as TGTGCCAGCATTCCTGGGCGGGGTTCTATGGAGACCCAGTACTTC. Its protein is CASIPGRGSMETQYF. The chain combines TRBV7-9 with TRBJ2-5, with D possibly being TRBD2 (6 bases). V lost 7 bases, J lost 5 bases, and 20 bases lay in between. Germline values: CDR1 SEHNR, CDR2 FQNEAQ (reference sequence). This CDR3 spans 15 amino acids. The entire variable domain, with the rest obtained from reference TRBV7-9 and TRBJ2-5, is as follows: DTGVSQNPRHKITKRGQNVTFRCDPISEHNRLYWYRQTLGQGPEFLTYFQNEAQLEKSRLLSDRFSAERPKGSFSTLEIQRTEQGDSAMYLCASIPGRGSMETQYFGPGTRLLVL.

This chain links TRBV4-2 with TRBJ1-2, with 10 positions matching TRBD1. The J segment lost 4 bases and the V segment lost 4 bases, leaving 12 bases of the junction unmatched. Germline loops: CDR1 LGHNA, CDR2 YNFKEQ. The CDR3 is 17 amino acids. CDR3 nucleotide sequence: TGTGCCAGCAGCCCCCCTGAGGGACAGGGGACGGGCTATGGCTACACCTTC. Residues: CASSPPEGQGTGYGYTF.

This clone was detected only a few times. DNA for the CDR3: TGTGCCTGGACTAGGGGACTAGAGGCCTACAATGAGCAGTTCTTC. Protein sequence: CAWTRGLEAYNEQFF. The gene calls are TRBV30 and TRBJ2-1; TRBD2 agrees at 8 bases. The V gene's germline CDR1 is GTSNPN and CDR2 SVGIG (reference sequence). The CDR3 is 15 amino acids. V lost 4 bases and J lost 2; bases outside the gene matches: 7.

In its sample, this clone was seen a few times. The J gene is TRBJ2-7, the V gene TRBV11-3; 10 bases fit TRBD2. This CDR3 comprises 15 residues. Losses at the gene ends were 2 bases for V and 2 bases for J; bases not matched to a gene: 3. Germline-derived CDR1 and CDR2 are SGHNT and YENEEA. The CDR3 spells CASSLTLAGTYEQYF. The CDR3 DNA follows: TGTGCCAGCAGCTTAACACTAGCGGGGACCTACGAGCAGTACTTC.

The chain has TRBV4-2 and TRBJ2-7; D is perhaps TRBD2 (7 bases). This CDR3 contains 15 residues. CDR1 and CDR2 from the germline V gene are LGHNA and YNFKEQ. Deletions cut 4 bases from V and 4 bases from J, with 17 bases between. This chain's CDR3 is CASSPTGGGIYEQYF. The CDR3 DNA follows: TGTGCCAGCAGCCCAACGGGGGGCGGGATATACGAGCAGTACTTC.